This TCR beta chain is drawn from a study of blood T cell repertoires in COVID-19. About the study: Specimens from acute and convalescent COVID-19 originated in the United States, Italy and Spain.

The repertoire was sequenced with immunoSEQ multiplex PCR; TCRdb's copy has only in-frame clones and lacks some. The sample records 80,000 to 100,000 clones, around 88% being singletons. Germline trimming cut 4 bases from V and 6 bases from J; bases unmatched to any gene: 7. The germline CDR1 and CDR2 sequences are PRHDT and FYEKMQ (reference sequence). CDR3 size: 14 residues. J is TRBJ1-1 and V is TRBV13, with 8 bases lining up with TRBD1. The clonotype was recovered from a man aged 45 to 65 with COVID-19, enrolled during active disease. The sequenced sample was peripheral blood. In nucleotides, the CDR3 is TGTGCCAGCAGCTCTGACAGGGGCGCCGCTGAAGCTTTCTTT. Translating it yields CASSSDRGAAEAFF. Variable domain in full (rest from reference TRBV13 and TRBJ1-1): AAGVIQSPRHLIKEKRETATLKCYPIPRHDTVYWYQQGPGQDPQFLISFYEKMQSDKGSIPDRFSAQQFSDYHSELNMSSLELGDSALYFCASSSDRGAAEAFFGQGTRLTVV.